A selection of T cell receptor beta chains follows, all from one sample in a study of spatial heterogeneity in lung cancer. TCRdb called the 5' RACE reads again in MiXCR, with one record for every CDR3 protein. The sample consists of 72,000 or so distinct CDR3 sequences, nearly 9% of them appearing once. Sample: PBMCs, taken at follow-up. These receptors originate from a female donor with early-stage non-small cell lung cancer. CDR3s include the opening cysteine and the closing phenylalanine or tryptophan. The order of the fields is V gene, J gene, clone size, D gene, CDR3 DNA, CDR3 protein. A D gene is named only where the DNA matches it firmly. Clone size is given for some rows only: seen once, a few or many times, or a class if the clone is expanded.

>TRBV4-1|TRBJ2-1|many|TRBD1
TGCGCCAGCAGCCCGGAAGGGGGCGCGGTAGCATCCTACAATGAGCAGTTCTTC
CASSPEGGAVASYNEQFF
>TRBV18|TRBJ2-7|NA|NA
TGTGCCAGCTCACCACCGCTCGGGAACTACGAGCAGTACTTC
CASSPPLGNYEQYF
>TRBV7-2|TRBJ2-7|few|NA
TGTGCCAGCAGCAAACAAGGGGAGCAGTACTTC
CASSKQGEQYF
>TRBV19|TRBJ2-6|many|TRBD1
TGTGCCAGTAGAGGGGACAGGGGCTATTCTGGGGCCAACGTCCTGACTTTC
CASRGDRGYSGANVLTF
>TRBV19|TRBJ2-2|few|NA
TGTGCCAGTAACTCAGGATTCGGGGAGCTGTTTTTT
CASNSGFGELFF
>TRBV5-1|TRBJ2-3|NA|NA
TGCGCCAGCAGCTTGAGCAGGGCGGGAACAGATACGCAGTATTTT
CASSLSRAGTDTQYF
>TRBV11-2|TRBJ1-1|few|NA
TGTGCCAGCAGCCGCCAGTTTGGCACTGAAGCTTTCTTT
CASSRQFGTEAFF
>TRBV29-1|TRBJ1-1|many|NA
TGCAGCGTTCGGCCGGAGGCCCTTGTGAACACTGAAGCTTTCTTT
CSVRPEALVNTEAFF
>TRBV11-2|TRBJ1-4|few|TRBD1
TGTGCCAGCAGTCTAAGGGGGCAGAGTAATGAAAAACTGTTTTTT
CASSLRGQSNEKLFF
>TRBV19|TRBJ1-5|NA|NA
TGTGCCAGTAACGGGCAGAGGGGTCAGCCCCAGCATTTT
CASNGQRGQPQHF
>TRBV30|TRBJ2-6|many|TRBD2
TGTGCCTGGAGTACCGGACTAGCGGGCCCTGGGGCCAACGTCCTGACTTTC
CAWSTGLAGPGANVLTF
>TRBV28|TRBJ2-1|NA|TRBD2
TGTGCCAGTCACCCGGGGGGGGTTCTCTACAATGAGCAGTTCTTC
CASHPGGVLYNEQFF
>TRBV7-9|TRBJ1-1|many|NA
TGTGCCAGCAGCTTAACGAACACTGAAGCTTTCTTT
CASSLTNTEAFF
>TRBV25-1|TRBJ2-5|many|NA
TGTGCCAGCAGTGAATTAACGGCGTATCAAGAGACCCAGTACTTC
CASSELTAYQETQYF
>TRBV7-9|TRBJ1-2|many|NA
TGTGCCAGCAGCTTAGGACAGAACTATGGCTACACCTTC
CASSLGQNYGYTF
>TRBV11-2|TRBJ2-1|NA|NA
TGTGCCAGCAGGGTATTGGGCAATGAGCAGTTCTTC
CASRVLGNEQFF
>TRBV7-3|TRBJ2-3|many|NA
TGTGCCAGCAGCTTAATTCCCGAGCCAGGAGGTACGCAGTATTTT
CASSLIPEPGGTQYF
>TRBV5-5|TRBJ1-5|NA|NA
TGTGCCAGCAGCTTGGTTGGGACCTATCAGCCCCAGCATTTT
CASSLVGTYQPQHF
>TRBV6-2/TRBV6-3|TRBJ2-1|many|TRBD2
TGTGCCAGCAGTTACGGGGGGACTAGCAGATACAATGAGCAGTTCTTC
CASSYGGTSRYNEQFF
>TRBV10-1|TRBJ2-3|many|TRBD2
TGCGCCAGCAGTGAGTCGACCGCGGGAGCGGCAGATACGCAGTATTTT
CASSESTAGAADTQYF
>TRBV4-2|TRBJ1-1|few|NA
TGTGCCAGCAGCCACCAGGAAGCGATTCCCACTGAAGCTTTCTTT
CASSHQEAIPTEAFF
>TRBV10-3|TRBJ2-2|NA|TRBD2
TGTGCCATCAGTGATAGGACTAGCGGGAGGCCCGGGGAGCTGTTTTTT
CAISDRTSGRPGELFF
>TRBV5-1|TRBJ2-1|few|NA
TGCGCCAGCAGCTTGGCTTTAAGGGTGCAGTTCTTC
CASSLALRVQFF
>TRBV12-3/TRBV12-4|TRBJ2-1|many|TRBD2
TGTGCCAGCACCTCCGGGACTAGCGGGATTAATGAGCAGTTCTTC
CASTSGTSGINEQFF
>TRBV20-1|TRBJ2-7|few|NA
TGCAGTTCCGGGACTCAAACCTACGAGCAGTACTTC
CSSGTQTYEQYF
>TRBV20-1|TRBJ1-2|many|NA
TGCAGTGCTAGAGAGGTCGCAGGGCGAGGCGGCTACACCTTC
CSAREVAGRGGYTF
>TRBV7-2|TRBJ2-1|many|NA
TGTGCCAGCAGTTCTAGTGAGGGGGGTTCCCACAATGAGCAGTTCTTC
CASSSSEGGSHNEQFF
>TRBV6-5|TRBJ1-1|many|NA
TGTGCCAGCAGTTACAGCGGGACGGTGAACACTGAAGCTTTCTTT
CASSYSGTVNTEAFF
>TRBV4-2|TRBJ2-6|NA|NA
TGTGCCTGCAGCCAGGGACCTTCGTTTAACTCTGGGGCCAACGTCCTGACTTTC
CACSQGPSFNSGANVLTF
>TRBV5-1|TRBJ2-3|many|NA
TGCGCCAGCAGCTCGGCAGATACGCAGTATTTT
CASSSADTQYF
>TRBV5-5|TRBJ2-2|few|NA
TGTGCCAGCAGCCAGGAATCCGGGGAGCTGTTTTTT
CASSQESGELFF
>TRBV24-1|TRBJ2-1|many|NA
TGTGCCACCAGTGATACCAACCTCGGTGAGCAGTTCTTC
CATSDTNLGEQFF
>TRBV20-1|TRBJ2-3|many|NA
TGCAGTGCTAGAGATCCCAGCACAGATACGCAGTATTTT
CSARDPSTDTQYF
>TRBV5-1|TRBJ2-5|many|NA
TGCGCCAGCAGCTTGGAGCTAACGGGGTCAGAGACCCAGTACTTC
CASSLELTGSETQYF
>TRBV9|TRBJ1-4|NA|TRBD1
TGTGCCAGCAGCGTCCGGGGACAGAATGAAAAACTGTTTTTT
CASSVRGQNEKLFF
>TRBV6-6|TRBJ2-6|many|NA
TGTGCCAGCACCCCCGCTGGGAGTGGGGCCAACGTCCTGACTTTC
CASTPAGSGANVLTF
>TRBV6-6|TRBJ1-6|few|NA
TGTGCCAGCAGTTACTCGGAGTTCTCACCCTATAATTCACCCCTCCACTTT
CASSYSEFSPYNSPLHF
>TRBV7-9|TRBJ2-5|many|NA
TGTGCCAGCAGCTTAGGCCGGGGCCCGGAGACCCAGTACTTC
CASSLGRGPETQYF
>TRBV3-1|TRBJ2-3|few|TRBD2
TGTGCCAGCAGCCATCTAGCGGGACCCACAGATACGCAGTATTTT
CASSHLAGPTDTQYF
>TRBV6-6|TRBJ2-7|NA|NA
TGTGCCAGCAGCTGGACGGATCTCTCCTACGAGCAGTACTTC
CASSWTDLSYEQYF
>TRBV20-1|TRBJ1-1|many|TRBD1
TGCAGTGCTGACAGGGGAGGGTACACTGAAGCTTTCTTT
CSADRGGYTEAFF
>TRBV28|TRBJ2-6|many|NA
TGTGCCAGCAGTTTAAGCAGGTGGGACCTCCCGTCAGGACCCCACAGCTCTGGGGCCAACGTCCTGACTTTC
CASSLSRWDLPSGPHSSGANVLTF
>TRBV27|TRBJ2-1|few|TRBD1
TGTGCCAGCAGTTTGAGACAGGGGAATCATGAGCAGTTCTTC
CASSLRQGNHEQFF
>TRBV11-2|TRBJ2-1|NA|TRBD1
TGTGCCAGCAGCTCAAGACAGGGCTCCTACAATGAGCAGTTCTTC
CASSSRQGSYNEQFF
>TRBV7-3|TRBJ1-1|NA|TRBD1
TGTGCCGGCAGCCCCGGGACAGGGCGGTGGAACACTGAAGCTTTCTTT
CAGSPGTGRWNTEAFF
>TRBV2|TRBJ1-1|few|NA
TGTGCCAGCAGTGTCTTGTCCTGGGACACTGAAGCTTTCTTT
CASSVLSWDTEAFF
>TRBV29-1|TRBJ2-7|many|NA
TGCAGCGTTCGGCGTTTCAACGAGCAGTACTTC
CSVRRFNEQYF
>TRBV7-2|TRBJ2-3|many|TRBD2
TGTGCCAGCAGCCTTAAAGCGGGGGATACGCAGTATTTT
CASSLKAGDTQYF
>TRBV11-2|TRBJ2-1|many|NA
TGTGCCAGCAGCTTCAGGGGCACTTACAATGAGCAGTTCTTC
CASSFRGTYNEQFF
>TRBV6-5|TRBJ1-1|many|NA
TGTGCCAGCAGTTCCATTCTAAGACAGGAGAACACTGAAGCTTTCTTT
CASSSILRQENTEAFF